Listed below are T cell receptor beta chains from one sample, sequenced in a study of response to subunit inactivated influenza vaccine. TCRdb recomputed calls from the RT-PCR reads with MiXCR, one row per CDR3 protein. The repertoire holds over 750,000 distinct CDR3 sequences, with about 20% as singletons. The sequenced sample was PBMCs from blood, obtained roughly 5 days after vaccination. The receptors derive from a man aged 45-60 years who received an inactivated influenza vaccine. Each CDR3 is given with its conserved first and last residue. Each record gives: clone size, D gene, J gene, V gene, CDR3 DNA, CDR3 protein. A D gene is named only where the DNA matches it firmly. Size tells how often a clone was seen (once, few, many) or the class of an expanded clone, and some rows leave it out.

clone size: many; D gene: TRBD1; J gene: TRBJ1-1; V gene: TRBV5-1; CDR3 DNA: TGCGCCAGCAGCTTGGCCGGGACAGGGCATATTGGTCCTGAAGCTTTCTTT; CDR3 protein: CASSLAGTGHIGPEAFF
clone size: many; D gene: NA; J gene: TRBJ2-7; V gene: TRBV10-2; CDR3 DNA: TGCGCCAGCAGCGGGGGGCCCTACGAGCAGTACTTC; CDR3 protein: CASSGGPYEQYF
clone size: many; D gene: NA; J gene: TRBJ2-1; V gene: TRBV12-3/TRBV12-4; CDR3 DNA: TGTGCCAGCAGTTTGCGGATCTCCTACAATGAGCAGTTCTTC; CDR3 protein: CASSLRISYNEQFF
clone size: many; D gene: NA; J gene: TRBJ1-5; V gene: TRBV24-1; CDR3 DNA: TGTGCCACCAGTGACTCCCGGGACAAATATAGCAATCAGCCCCAGCATTTT; CDR3 protein: CATSDSRDKYSNQPQHF
clone size: NA; D gene: NA; J gene: TRBJ2-7; V gene: TRBV6-2/TRBV6-3; CDR3 DNA: TGTGCCAGCACCAACCCGACTGGTTCCTACGAGCAGTACTTC; CDR3 protein: CASTNPTGSYEQYF
clone size: many; D gene: NA; J gene: TRBJ1-6; V gene: TRBV2; CDR3 DNA: TGTGCCAGCAGTGAATTTTCACCCCTCCACTTT; CDR3 protein: CASSEFSPLHF
clone size: many; D gene: TRBD2; J gene: TRBJ2-7; V gene: TRBV12-3/TRBV12-4; CDR3 DNA: TGTGCCAGCAGACCGGGAGGGACGCTGTACGAGCAGTACTTC; CDR3 protein: CASRPGGTLYEQYF
clone size: many; D gene: NA; J gene: TRBJ2-1; V gene: TRBV5-1; CDR3 DNA: TGCGCCAGCAGCTCACCCCCTGGGGTCGTACAGTTCTTC; CDR3 protein: CASSSPPGVVQFF
clone size: NA; D gene: NA; J gene: TRBJ1-2; V gene: TRBV18; CDR3 DNA: TGTGCCAGCTCACCACAGGGTTACTATGGCTACACCTTC; CDR3 protein: CASSPQGYYGYTF
clone size: NA; D gene: NA; J gene: TRBJ2-5; V gene: TRBV7-2; CDR3 DNA: TGTGCCAGCAGCCCCCAGAGTAGGGAGACCCAGTACTTC; CDR3 protein: CASSPQSRETQYF
clone size: NA; D gene: TRBD2; J gene: TRBJ2-7; V gene: TRBV18; CDR3 DNA: TGTGCCAGCTCATCCTTTAGCGGGAGCAGGAACTACGAGCAGTACTTC; CDR3 protein: CASSSFSGSRNYEQYF
clone size: few; D gene: NA; J gene: TRBJ2-1; V gene: TRBV7-3; CDR3 DNA: TGTGCCAGCAGCTTAGGACGGACTACCAACAATGAGCAGTTCTTC; CDR3 protein: CASSLGRTTNNEQFF
clone size: few; D gene: TRBD2; J gene: TRBJ2-7; V gene: TRBV5-6; CDR3 DNA: TGTGCCAGCAGCATTAAAGCGGGAGTATCTTCCTACGAGCAGTACTTC; CDR3 protein: CASSIKAGVSSYEQYF
clone size: few; D gene: TRBD2; J gene: TRBJ2-5; V gene: TRBV7-9; CDR3 DNA: TGTGCCAGCAGGACTAGCGGGAGGGAAGAGACCCAGTACTTC; CDR3 protein: CASRTSGREETQYF
clone size: NA; D gene: TRBD1; J gene: TRBJ2-7; V gene: TRBV16; CDR3 DNA: TGTGCCAGCAGCCGAGTCTCCGGGACAGGGGAAGGCGAGCAGTACTTC; CDR3 protein: CASSRVSGTGEGEQYF
clone size: few; D gene: NA; J gene: TRBJ2-1; V gene: TRBV20-1; CDR3 DNA: TGCAGTGCTCAAGGGACGCTCGGGGATGAGCAGTTCTTC; CDR3 protein: CSAQGTLGDEQFF
clone size: few; D gene: NA; J gene: TRBJ2-4; V gene: TRBV6-2/TRBV6-3; CDR3 DNA: TGTGCCAGCAGCCAGGGGGGGGTTTTCAACATTCAGTACTTC; CDR3 protein: CASSQGGVFNIQYF
clone size: few; D gene: TRBD1; J gene: TRBJ1-4; V gene: TRBV4-1; CDR3 DNA: TGCGCCAGCAGCCCACCTGCTCTGCGGACAGGGAATGAAAAACTGTTTTTT; CDR3 protein: CASSPPALRTGNEKLFF
clone size: NA; D gene: TRBD1; J gene: TRBJ2-5; V gene: TRBV12-3/TRBV12-4; CDR3 DNA: TGTGCCAGCAGTATAAGACAGGGGTTAGGTTCGGCCCCCTCGACACGGAGACAAGAGACCCAGTACTTC; CDR3 protein: CASSIRQGLGSAPSTRRQETQYF
clone size: few; D gene: NA; J gene: TRBJ2-1; V gene: TRBV30; CDR3 DNA: TGTGCCTTCTCCTTAGAAGCGGGCTTAAATGAGCAGTTCTTC; CDR3 protein: CAFSLEAGLNEQFF
clone size: once; D gene: NA; J gene: TRBJ2-2; V gene: TRBV3-1; CDR3 DNA: TGTGCCAGCGCCGAAACCCTTTTCACCGGGGAGCTGTTTTTT; CDR3 protein: CASAETLFTGELFF
clone size: NA; D gene: NA; J gene: TRBJ2-3; V gene: TRBV15; CDR3 DNA: TGTGCCACCAGCAGAGATTGGCAGGGGTTGACTAGAGCGATTAGCACAGATACGCAGTATTTT; CDR3 protein: CATSRDWQGLTRAISTDTQYF